The clone carrying this TCR beta chain was seen once. Generated by immunoSEQ multiplex PCR, the TCRdb table keeps only in-frame clones and is missing some. This sample has 390,000 or so clones, with about nine tenths found just once. The sample originates from a study of control samples from healthy donors and cancer patients. The sample comprised PBMCs. The sequence was collected from a man in his forties with head and neck cancer.

The CDR3 is CAWSATGMAEAFF. For the CDR3, the DNA is TGTGCCTGGAGTGCTACAGGGATGGCTGAAGCTTTCTTT. The chain carries TRBV30 and TRBJ1-1, with D perhaps matching TRBD1 (6 bases). Germline-derived CDR1 and CDR2 are GTSNPN and SVGIG (reference sequence). With 1 base removed from V and 6 bases from J, the gap between germline ends came to 12 bases. The CDR3 is 13 amino acids.